This entry describes one T cell receptor (beta chain). This sample is part of a study of blood T cell repertoires in COVID-19. Study at large: From T cells, B-cell-depleted T cells, or PBMCs came the material, which was cDNA or gDNA.

Donors in Cohort 3 who had recovered were those with two negative PCRs, healthcare professional clearance, or resolution of their symptoms. Using immunoSEQ multiplex PCR, the repertoire was profiled, and TCRdb retains in-frame clones only, with some absent. In the table there are a few hundred thousand clones, 70% to 90% of which are singletons. V lost 1 base and J 4 bases, leaving 10 bases between the germline ends. Germline V gene sequence: CDR1 ENHRY, CDR2 SYGVKD. The CDR3 loop spans 14 amino acids. The TCR comes from a man aged 40-50 years who had recovered from COVID-19. The source material was PBMCs or T cells enriched from blood (not recorded which). The chain uses TRBV10-3 and TRBJ1-1; D perhaps matches TRBD1 (5 bases). In DNA, the CDR3 is TGTGCCATCAGTGAGTGGGGGGGGTTCACTGAAGCTTTCTTT. It encodes CAISEWGGFTEAFF.